This TCR beta chain comes out of a study of cytomegalovirus exposure and HLA in healthy donors. Across the study: The study placed around 85% of its approximately 380 genotyped donors in the Caucasian-associated ancestry cluster.

Study-level findings and limits: Only CMV serostatus was available as immune exposure information.

V lost 4 bases and J lost 0, with 8 bases in between. Germline-derived CDR1 and CDR2 are SGHRS and YFSETQ. The CDR3 is 14 amino acids. The PCR contained 60 Vbeta and 13 Jbeta primers. Clones were sequenced by immunoSEQ multiplex PCR, and TCRdb holds only the in-frame ones, with some missing. The data hold around 130,000 clones, with about 8.5% observed a single time. Turning to this clone: Antigen: not known.

Donors had nominal health at sampling but likely had unrecorded immune exposures. Material for sequencing was PBMCs. The receptor comes from a middle-aged man in good health and CMV-seronegative. V and J are TRBV5-1 and TRBJ2-1; D is unclear. CDR3 nucleotide sequence: TGCGCCAGCAGCATCCCGAGCTCCTACAATGAGCAGTTCTTC. It yields the protein CASSIPSSYNEQFF. Filled out from reference TRBV5-1 and TRBJ2-1, the complete variable domain reads KAGVTQTPRYLIKTRGQQVTLSCSPISGHRSVSWYQQTPGQGLQFLFEYFSETQRNKGNFPGRFSGRQFSNSRSEMNVSTLELGDSALYLCASSIPSSYNEQFFGPGTRLTVL.